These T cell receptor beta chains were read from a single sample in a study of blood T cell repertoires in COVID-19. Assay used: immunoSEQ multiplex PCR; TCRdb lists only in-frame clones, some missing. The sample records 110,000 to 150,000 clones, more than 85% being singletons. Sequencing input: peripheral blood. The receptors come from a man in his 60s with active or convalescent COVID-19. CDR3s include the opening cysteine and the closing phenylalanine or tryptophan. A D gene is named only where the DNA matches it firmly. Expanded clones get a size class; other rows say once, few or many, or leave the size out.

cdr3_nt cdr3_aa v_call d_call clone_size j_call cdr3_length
TGTGCCAGCAGTTACAGGGGAATCCAGCCCCAGCATTTT CASSYRGIQPQHF TRBV28 TRBD1 - TRBJ1-5 13
TGTGCCAGCAGCCACGCGGTCGGGGTGTATGCGGGAGGCACCTACAATGAGCAGTTCTTC CASSHAVGVYAGGTYNEQFF TRBV3-1/TRBV3-2 TRBD2 - TRBJ2-1 20
TGTGCCAGCAGCGTAGATCAGGGGGCGCTGAGCGGGGAGCTGTTTTTT CASSVDQGALSGELFF TRBV9 TRBD1 - TRBJ2-2 16
TGTGCCAGTAGCCCTAACGGGGGAGATTATGGCTACACCTTC CASSPNGGDYGYTF TRBV19 - - TRBJ1-2 14
TGTGCCAGCGTCTTACAGGGGTCTGGAAACACCATATATTTT CASVLQGSGNTIYF TRBV7-2 TRBD1 - TRBJ1-3 14
TGTGCCAGCAGATCAGCGGGGAACTACGAGCAGTACTTC CASRSAGNYEQYF TRBV2 TRBD2 - TRBJ2-7 13
TGTGCCAGCAGTCCCGGGACAGACCACCGAAGCGAGCAGTACTTC CASSPGTDHRSEQYF TRBV28 TRBD1 - TRBJ2-7 15
TGTGCCAGTAGTATTCTAGACAGGATGGACAATGAGCAGTTCTTC CASSILDRMDNEQFF TRBV19 - - TRBJ2-1 15
TGTGCCAGCAGCCGACAGTACCGCCGCGAGTACTTC CASSRQYRREYF TRBV5-6 - - TRBJ2-5 12
TGCAGCGTTGTCGTCCACAGGGGAGCCACTGAAGCTTTCTTT CSVVVHRGATEAFF TRBV29-1 TRBD1 - TRBJ1-1 14
TGCGCCAGCAGCCAGGCGACTAGCGGGGGGGGAACAGATACGCAGTATTTT CASSQATSGGGTDTQYF TRBV4-3 TRBD2 - TRBJ2-3 17
TGTGCCACCAGTGATCCACAGGGCGGTGGGGAGACCCAGTACTTC CATSDPQGGGETQYF TRBV24-1 - - TRBJ2-5 15
TGCAGCGTTGAATCGGGACAGGGATTTTACGAGCAGTACTTC CSVESGQGFYEQYF TRBV29-1 TRBD1 - TRBJ2-7 14
TGTGCCAGCAGTCAGGACTCCGTACCCGGGGAGCTGTTTTTT CASSQDSVPGELFF TRBV2 - - TRBJ2-2 14
TGTGCCAGCAGTCCCGAGCGGCCAGGACGCACTGAAGCTTTCTTT CASSPERPGRTEAFF TRBV28 - - TRBJ1-1 15
TGTGCCTGGATCGGGGTTATCTCTGAAGCTTTCTTT CAWIGVISEAFF TRBV30 - - TRBJ1-1 12
TGTGCCAGCAGCTTGCGCGGGGGGGCTGTAGAGACCCAGTACTTC CASSLRGGAVETQYF TRBV5-4 TRBD2 - TRBJ2-5 15
TGTGCCAACTCCGGGGAGTTTGGCTACACCTTC CANSGEFGYTF TRBV28 - - TRBJ1-2 11
TGTGCCAGTAGTAAGCGGGAGTCCCCTCCCGGAGGGAATGAGCAGTTCTTC CASSKRESPPGGNEQFF TRBV19 TRBD2 - TRBJ2-1 17
TGTGCCAGCCCGCCCCGAAACGGACTAGCTGGCACAGATACGCAGTATTTT CASPPRNGLAGTDTQYF TRBV28 TRBD2 few TRBJ2-3 17
TGTGCCAGCTCACCGGAGCGGACAGCTGGAAACACCATATATTTT CASSPERTAGNTIYF TRBV18 - - TRBJ1-3 15
TGTGCCAGCACCCCCGGGACAACCACCAGGGATACGCAGTATTTT CASTPGTTTRDTQYF TRBV9 - - TRBJ2-3 15
TGTGCCATCAGCCCCGTTAGCGGGGCCTCCTACAATGAGCAGTTCTTC CAISPVSGASYNEQFF TRBV10-3 TRBD2 once TRBJ2-1 16
TGTGCCAGCAGCTCCCCCGTTAGCGGGGGGTACACAGATACGCAGTATTTT CASSSPVSGGYTDTQYF TRBV6-2/TRBV6-3 TRBD2 - TRBJ2-3 17
TGTGCCTGGAGTGTTCCGGAGAATTCACCCCTCCACTTT CAWSVPENSPLHF TRBV30 - - TRBJ1-6 13
TGTGCCAGCAGGGGGACTAGCGGGAGAGATACGCAGTATTTT CASRGTSGRDTQYF TRBV27 TRBD2 - TRBJ2-3 14
TGTGCCAGCAGTTCGGGACAGGGGGGGAATCTCCAGCATTTT CASSSGQGGNLQHF TRBV6-2/TRBV6-3 TRBD1 - TRBJ1-5 14
TGTGCCAGCACCCGGGCAGGGCAAGGAAACACCATATATTTT CASTRAGQGNTIYF TRBV7-8 - - TRBJ1-3 14
TGCAGCGTGGAGACTAGCGGGGGTGGGAAGTTCTTC CSVETSGGGKFF TRBV29-1 TRBD2 - TRBJ2-1 12